This TCR beta chain comes out of a study of sequential checkpoint blockade in melanoma. Study context: Both treatment sequences were followed by maintenance nivolumab. Broader study findings: Pretreatment TIL clonality tracked with response in the nivolumab-first arm.

Described treatment: randomized to nivolumab then ipilimumab (arm A) or the reverse (arm B). Patients had received no earlier DNA-damaging chemotherapy. This clone was found a few times. Its target is not known. Germline-derived CDR1 and CDR2 are SGHNT and YENEEA. The CDR3 sequence is 17 residues long. With V trimmed by 3 bases and J by 0 bases, 8 bases remained unmatched. Assay used: immunoSEQ multiplex PCR; TCRdb lists only in-frame clones, some missing. The data show several thousand clones, 25% to 35% seen once. This receptor was obtained from a human donor with melanoma. The material sequenced was tumor tissue (inferred from file names), taken from a patient given nivolumab and ipilimumab in sequence. This chain links TRBV11-3 with TRBJ2-1; 7 positions agree with TRBD1. The CDR3 DNA reads TGTGCCAGCAGCTTGGGCGGCGGACAGGCCTCCTACAATGAGCAGTTCTTC. Protein sequence: CASSLGGGQASYNEQFF.